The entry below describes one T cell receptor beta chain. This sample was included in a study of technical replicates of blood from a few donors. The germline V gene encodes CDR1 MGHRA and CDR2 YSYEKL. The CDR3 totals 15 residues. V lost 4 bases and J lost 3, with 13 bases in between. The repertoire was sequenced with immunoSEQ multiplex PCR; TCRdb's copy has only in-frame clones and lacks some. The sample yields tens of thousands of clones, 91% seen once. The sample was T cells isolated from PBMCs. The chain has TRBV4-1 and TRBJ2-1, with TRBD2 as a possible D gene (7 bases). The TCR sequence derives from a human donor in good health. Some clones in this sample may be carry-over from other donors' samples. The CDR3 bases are TGCGCCAGCAGCCGAAAGGGGGAGGGCTACAATGAGCAGTTCTTC. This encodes CASSRKGEGYNEQFF.